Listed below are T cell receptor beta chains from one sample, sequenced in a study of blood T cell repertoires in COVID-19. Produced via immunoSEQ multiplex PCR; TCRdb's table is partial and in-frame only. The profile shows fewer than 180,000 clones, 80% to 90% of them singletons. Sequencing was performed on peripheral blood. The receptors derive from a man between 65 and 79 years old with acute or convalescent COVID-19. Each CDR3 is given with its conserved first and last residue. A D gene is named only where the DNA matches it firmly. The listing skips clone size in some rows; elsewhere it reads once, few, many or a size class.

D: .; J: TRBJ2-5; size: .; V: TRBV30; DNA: TGTGCCTGGAGTGAGGAGGCTGGACGGACGCAAGAGACCCAGTACTTC; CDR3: CAWSEEAGRTQETQYF
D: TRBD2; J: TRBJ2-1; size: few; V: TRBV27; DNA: TGTGCCAGCAGTTTCCTAGCGGGAGGCTACAATGAGCAGTTCTTC; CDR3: CASSFLAGGYNEQFF
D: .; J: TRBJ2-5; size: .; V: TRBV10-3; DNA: TGTGCCATCAGTGAGTACAGGCTAGAGACCCAGTACTTC; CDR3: CAISEYRLETQYF
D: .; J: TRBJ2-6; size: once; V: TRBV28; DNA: TGTGCCAGCAGTTTTGCGGAGTGGGCCAACGTCCTGACTTTC; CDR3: CASSFAEWANVLTF
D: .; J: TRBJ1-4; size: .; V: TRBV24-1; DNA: TGTGCCACCAGCCATTCCTCGGTCGGGGAAAAACTGTTTTTT; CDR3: CATSHSSVGEKLFF
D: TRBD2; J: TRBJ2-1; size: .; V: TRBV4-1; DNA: TGCGCCAGCAGCCAAGAAACTTTAGCGGGAGGGCCAAATAATGAGCAGTTCTTC; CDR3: CASSQETLAGGPNNEQFF
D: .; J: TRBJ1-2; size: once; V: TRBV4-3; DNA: TGCGCCAGCAGCCAAGATAACGGTTGGAACTATGGCTACACCTTC; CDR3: CASSQDNGWNYGYTF
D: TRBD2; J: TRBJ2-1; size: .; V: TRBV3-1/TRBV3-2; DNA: TGTGCCAGCAGCCAAGATGGGGTAGCGGGAGGGCTCCTTAATGAGCAGTTCTTC; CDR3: CASSQDGVAGGLLNEQFF
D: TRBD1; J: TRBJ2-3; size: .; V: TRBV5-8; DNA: TGTGCCAGCAGCTTGGGACAGGGCCGGGGCACAGATACGCAGTATTTT; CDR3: CASSLGQGRGTDTQYF
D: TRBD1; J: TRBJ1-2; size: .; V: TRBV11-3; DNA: TGTGCCAGCAGCTCCTCCTTCTTGGGACAGGGGTATGGCTACACCTTC; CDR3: CASSSSFLGQGYGYTF
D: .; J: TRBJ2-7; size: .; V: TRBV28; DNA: TGTGCCAGCAGTTCACCGGCCGGACACTACGAGCAGTACTTC; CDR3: CASSSPAGHYEQYF
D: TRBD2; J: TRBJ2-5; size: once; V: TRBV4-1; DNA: TGCGCCAGCAGTCTAGCGGGAGGGCCCCGGGAGACCCAGTACTTC; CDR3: CASSLAGGPRETQYF
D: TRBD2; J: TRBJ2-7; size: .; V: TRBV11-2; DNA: TGTGCCAGCAGATCCTATAATAGCGGGAGGGGTGGGCAGCAGTACTTC; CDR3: CASRSYNSGRGGQQYF
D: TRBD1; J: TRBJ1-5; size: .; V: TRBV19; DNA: TGTGCCAGTAGTATAGTCAGGACAGGGCCTCAGCCCCAGCATTTT; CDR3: CASSIVRTGPQPQHF
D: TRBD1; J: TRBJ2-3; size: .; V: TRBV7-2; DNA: TGTGCCAGCAGCGCCGGACAGGGGTGGGGCACAGATACGCAGTATTTT; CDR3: CASSAGQGWGTDTQYF
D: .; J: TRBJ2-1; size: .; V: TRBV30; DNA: TGTGCCTTTGCCCAGCGGGCAGACAATGAGCAGTTCTTC; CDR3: CAFAQRADNEQFF
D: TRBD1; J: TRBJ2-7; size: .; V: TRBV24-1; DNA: TGTGCCACCAGTGAAGGGGACAGGGCGACCTACGAGCAGTACTTC; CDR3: CATSEGDRATYEQYF
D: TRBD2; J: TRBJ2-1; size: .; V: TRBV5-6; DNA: TGTGCCAGCAGCTTGGGGGGACTAGCGGGAGTGTATAATGAGCAGTTCTTC; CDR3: CASSLGGLAGVYNEQFF
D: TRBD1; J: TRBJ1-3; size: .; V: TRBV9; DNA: TGTGCCAGCAGCGAGGCCCTCGGGACAGTTGGAAACACCATATATTTT; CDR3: CASSEALGTVGNTIYF
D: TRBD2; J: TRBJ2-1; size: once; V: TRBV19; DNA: TGTGCCAGTGTGCCCGGGACTAGCGGATACAATGAGCAGTTCTTC; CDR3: CASVPGTSGYNEQFF
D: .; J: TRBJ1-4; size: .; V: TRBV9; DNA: TGTGCCAGCAGCCCAGGGACATCCTTCAATGAAAAACTGTTTTTT; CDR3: CASSPGTSFNEKLFF
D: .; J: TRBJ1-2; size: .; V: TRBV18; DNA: TGTGCCAGCTCACGTCCCGGGACACAGGGAGTATATGGCTACACCTTC; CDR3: CASSRPGTQGVYGYTF
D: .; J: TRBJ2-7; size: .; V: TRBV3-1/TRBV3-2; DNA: TGTGCCAGCAGCCAAGATCGTGGGGGCGGGCAGTACTTC; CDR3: CASSQDRGGGQYF
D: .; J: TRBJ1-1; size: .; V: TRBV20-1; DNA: TGCAGTACCCCGGGGAGAACCGAAGCTTTCTTT; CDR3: CSTPGRTEAFF
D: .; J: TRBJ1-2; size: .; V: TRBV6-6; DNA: TGTGCCAGCAGTTTAGCCTCCGGGACACCACACCGCTACACCTTC; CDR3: CASSLASGTPHRYTF
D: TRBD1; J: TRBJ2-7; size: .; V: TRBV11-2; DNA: TGTGCCAGCAGCTTAGATCGGAGTGGGACAGGGGGTAGGTACGAGCAGTACTTC; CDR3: CASSLDRSGTGGRYEQYF
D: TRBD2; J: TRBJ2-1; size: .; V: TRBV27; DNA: TGTGCCAGCAGTTTATTTTCTAGCGGGACGGGCAATGAGCAGTTCTTC; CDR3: CASSLFSSGTGNEQFF